This TCR beta chain was sequenced in a study of beta chain features in type 1 diabetes. Study outcomes and limitations: Patients with type 1 diabetes showed fewer VDJ junction insertions and more deletions. Although PCR might favor shorter templates, it would do so equally in patients and controls.

This clone was seen a handful of times. Antigen: not known. The study reverse transcribed the entire isolated RNA, so it sequenced expressed TCRB transcripts. Assay: immunoSEQ multiplex PCR; the TCRdb copy retains only in-frame clones and omits some. This repertoire shows about 110,000 clones, roughly 40% found once; its top ten account for approximately 0.065%. The sequence derives from a woman aged 18 to 35 in good health. The material sequenced was stem cell memory CD4+ T cells from blood.

CDR3 residues: CASSIRLDRWRSSYGYTF. Here the CDR3 DNA reads TGTGCCAGTAGTATCCGCCTGGACCGGTGGAGGTCGAGCTATGGCTACACCTTC. This chain uses TRBV19 with TRBJ1-2; unclear D gene. The germline V gene has CDR1 LNHDA and CDR2 SQIVND (reference sequence). The CDR3 consists of 18 residues. V dropped 3 bases and J dropped 4 bases, with 24 bases sitting between them.